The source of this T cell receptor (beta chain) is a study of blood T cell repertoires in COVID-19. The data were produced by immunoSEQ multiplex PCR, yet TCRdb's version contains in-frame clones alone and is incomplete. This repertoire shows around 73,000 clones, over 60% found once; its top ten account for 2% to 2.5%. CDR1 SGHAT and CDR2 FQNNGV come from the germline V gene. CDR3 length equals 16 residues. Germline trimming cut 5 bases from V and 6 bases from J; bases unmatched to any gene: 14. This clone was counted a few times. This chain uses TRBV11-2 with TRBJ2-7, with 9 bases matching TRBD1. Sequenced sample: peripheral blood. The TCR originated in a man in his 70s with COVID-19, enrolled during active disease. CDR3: CASSLTRGTGNFEQYF. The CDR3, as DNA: TGTGCCAGCAGCCTGACGAGGGGGACAGGGAATTTCGAGCAGTACTTC.